This TCR beta chain came from a study of tumor-infiltrating lymphocytes in primary liver carcinoma. TCR beta cDNA was made from 400 to 500 ng total RNA with a constant-region primer. Libraries for TCR beta were built through three nested multiplex PCR rounds, which together made up a slightly modified ARM-PCR procedure. Investigators reported that the first two PCR rounds, at 10 to 11 cycles each, used TRBV1-TRBV30 forward primers with a C-beta reverse primer. Via MiXCR, TCRdb re-called the multiplex PCR reads, giving one row per CDR3 protein. The table shows approximately 53,000 distinct CDR3 sequences, with about 80% occurring only once. General study findings and limits: Roughly 7.5-24% of top clones, and no more, occurred in all five tumor regions.

Germline-derived CDR1 and CDR2 are LGHNA and YSLEER. The CDR3 has 17 amino acids. Extraction of RNA together with DNA used 20-30 mg of unsorted bulk tissue. The sampling covered five separate regions of each tumor. On this clonotype: What it binds is unknown. Germline and junction disagree at one end, which may indicate a read error.

This TCR came from a man between 40 and 49 years old with primary liver carcinoma and hepatitis B virus infection. Sequenced: liver tumor tissue from sampling region 5. The sample's subset: tumor region T5, tumor centre. The chain links TRBV4-3 to TRBJ2-7, with 7 nucleotides matching TRBD1. The CDR3 region has the DNA TGCGCCAGCTGCCAAGAAGCACTCGAGACAGGGCGGTACGAGCAGTACTTC. Encoded protein: CASCQEALETGRYEQYF.